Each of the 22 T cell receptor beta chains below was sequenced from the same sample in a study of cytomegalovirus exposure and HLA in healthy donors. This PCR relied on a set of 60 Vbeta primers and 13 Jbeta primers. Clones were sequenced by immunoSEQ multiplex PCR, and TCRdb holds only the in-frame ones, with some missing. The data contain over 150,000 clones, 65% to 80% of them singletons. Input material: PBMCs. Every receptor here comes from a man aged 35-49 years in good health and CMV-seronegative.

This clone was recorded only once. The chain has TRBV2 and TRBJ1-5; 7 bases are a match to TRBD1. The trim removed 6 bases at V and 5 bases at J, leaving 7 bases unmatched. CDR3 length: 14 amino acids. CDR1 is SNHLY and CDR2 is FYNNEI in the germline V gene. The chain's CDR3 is CASRTGTDHQPQHF. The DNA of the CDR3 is TGTGCCAGCAGGACCGGGACAGATCATCAGCCCCAGCATTTT.

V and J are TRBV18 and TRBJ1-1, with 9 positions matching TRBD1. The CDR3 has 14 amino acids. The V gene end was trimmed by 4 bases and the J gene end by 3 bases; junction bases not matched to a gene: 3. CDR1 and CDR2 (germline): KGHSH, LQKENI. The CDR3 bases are TGTGCCAGCTCACGGGACAGGGCTTACACTGAAGCTTTCTTT. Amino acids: CASSRDRAYTEAFF.

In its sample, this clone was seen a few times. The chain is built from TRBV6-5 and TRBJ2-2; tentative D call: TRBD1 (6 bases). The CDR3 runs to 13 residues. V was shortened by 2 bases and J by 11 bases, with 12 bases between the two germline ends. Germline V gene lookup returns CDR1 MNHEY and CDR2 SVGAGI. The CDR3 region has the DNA TGTGCCAGCAGTTACGGGGGCCCTCTTGAGCTGTTTTTT. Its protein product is CASSYGGPLELFF.

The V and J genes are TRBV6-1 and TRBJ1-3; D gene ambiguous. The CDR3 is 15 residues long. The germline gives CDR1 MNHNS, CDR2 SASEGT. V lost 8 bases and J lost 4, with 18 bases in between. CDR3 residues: CASGEDDGEGNTIYF. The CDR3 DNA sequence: TGTGCCAGCGGGGAGGATGACGGAGAAGGAAACACCATATATTTT.

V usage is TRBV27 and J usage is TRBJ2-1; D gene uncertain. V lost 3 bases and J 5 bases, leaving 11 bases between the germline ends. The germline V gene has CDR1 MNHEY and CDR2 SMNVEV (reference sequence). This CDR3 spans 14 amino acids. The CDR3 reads CASSFFQADNEQFF. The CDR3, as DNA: TGTGCCAGCAGTTTCTTTCAGGCCGACAATGAGCAGTTCTTC.

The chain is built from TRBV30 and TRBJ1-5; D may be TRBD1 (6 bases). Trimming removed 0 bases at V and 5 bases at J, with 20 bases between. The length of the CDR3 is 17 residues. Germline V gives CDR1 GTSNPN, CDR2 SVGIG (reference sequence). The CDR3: CAWSVGEQGGRYQPQHF. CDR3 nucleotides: TGTGCCTGGAGTGTAGGGGAACAGGGCGGACGGTATCAGCCCCAGCATTTT.

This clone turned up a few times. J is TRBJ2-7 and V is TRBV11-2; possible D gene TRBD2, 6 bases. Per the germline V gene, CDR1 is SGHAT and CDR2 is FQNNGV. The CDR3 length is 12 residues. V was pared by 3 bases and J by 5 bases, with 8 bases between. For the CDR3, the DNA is TGTGCCAGCAGCTTCGGCGGGAACGAGCAGTACTTC. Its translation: CASSFGGNEQYF.

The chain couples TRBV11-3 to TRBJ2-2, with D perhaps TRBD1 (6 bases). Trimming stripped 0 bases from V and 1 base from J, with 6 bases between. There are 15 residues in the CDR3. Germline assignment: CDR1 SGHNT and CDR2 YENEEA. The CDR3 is CASSLDRGNTGELFF. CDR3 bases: TGTGCCAGCAGCTTAGACAGGGGGAACACCGGGGAGCTGTTTTTT.

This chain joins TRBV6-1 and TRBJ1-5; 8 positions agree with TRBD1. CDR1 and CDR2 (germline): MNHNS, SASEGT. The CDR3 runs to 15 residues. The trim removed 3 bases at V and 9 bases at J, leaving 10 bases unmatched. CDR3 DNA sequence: TGTGCCAGCAGTGAGAGACAGGGGCCTTTATGGCCCCAGCATTTT. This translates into CASSERQGPLWPQHF.

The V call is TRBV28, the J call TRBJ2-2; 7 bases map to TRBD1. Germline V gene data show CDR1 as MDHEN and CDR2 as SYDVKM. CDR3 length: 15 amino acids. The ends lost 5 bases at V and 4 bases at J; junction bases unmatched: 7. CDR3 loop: CASSPDRVTTGELFF. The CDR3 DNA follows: TGTGCCAGCAGTCCAGACAGGGTGACCACCGGGGAGCTGTTTTTT.

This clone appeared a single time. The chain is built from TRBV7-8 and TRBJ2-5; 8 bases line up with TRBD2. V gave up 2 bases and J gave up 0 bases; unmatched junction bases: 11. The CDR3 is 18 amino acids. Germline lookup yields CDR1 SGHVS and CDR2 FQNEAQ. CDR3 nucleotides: TGTGCCAGCAGCTTACGTCTTATTGGCGGGGGGTACCAAGAGACCCAGTACTTC. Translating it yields CASSLRLIGGGYQETQYF.

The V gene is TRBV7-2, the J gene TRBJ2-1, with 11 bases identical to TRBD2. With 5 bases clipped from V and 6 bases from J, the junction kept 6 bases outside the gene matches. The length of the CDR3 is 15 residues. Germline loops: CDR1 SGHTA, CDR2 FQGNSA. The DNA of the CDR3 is TGTGCCAGCAGCGGATATAGCGGGGGGGCCAATGAGCAGTTCTTC. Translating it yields CASSGYSGGANEQFF.

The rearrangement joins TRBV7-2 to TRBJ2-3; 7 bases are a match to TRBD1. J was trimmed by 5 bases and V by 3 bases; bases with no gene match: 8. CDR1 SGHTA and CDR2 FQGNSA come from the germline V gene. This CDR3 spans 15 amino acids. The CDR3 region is CASSFTPGQLDTQYF. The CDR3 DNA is TGTGCCAGCAGCTTCACCCCGGGACAGTTAGATACGCAGTATTTT. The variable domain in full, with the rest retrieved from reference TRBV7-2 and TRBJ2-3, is GAGVSQSPSNKVTEKGKDVELRCDPISGHTALYWYRQSLGQGLEFLIYFQGNSAPDKSGLPSDRFSAERTGGSVSTLTIQRTQQEDSAVYLCASSFTPGQLDTQYFGPGTRLTVL.

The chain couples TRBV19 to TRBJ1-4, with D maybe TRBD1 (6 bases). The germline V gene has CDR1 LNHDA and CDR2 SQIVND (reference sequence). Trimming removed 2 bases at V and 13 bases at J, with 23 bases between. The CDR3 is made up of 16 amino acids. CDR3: CASSIIPGRGPSGLFF. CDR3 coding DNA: TGTGCCAGTAGTATAATCCCAGGGCGGGGGCCGAGTGGACTGTTTTTT.

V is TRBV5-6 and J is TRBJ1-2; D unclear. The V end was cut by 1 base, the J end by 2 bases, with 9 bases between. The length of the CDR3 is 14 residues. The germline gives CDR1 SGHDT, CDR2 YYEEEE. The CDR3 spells CASSLQAFNYGYTF. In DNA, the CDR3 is TGTGCCAGCAGCTTGCAGGCTTTCAACTATGGCTACACCTTC.

The CDR3 reads CASSPQREGGSGYNEQFF. DNA for the CDR3: TGTGCCAGCAGCCCCCAGAGAGAGGGGGGGAGCGGATACAATGAGCAGTTCTTC. This sequence joins TRBV9 and TRBJ2-1; D possibly corresponds to TRBD2 (7 bases). The CDR3 extends over 18 amino acids. Germline CDR1 SGDLS, CDR2 YYNGEE. V lost 4 bases to trimming and J lost 4 bases, with 24 bases between them.

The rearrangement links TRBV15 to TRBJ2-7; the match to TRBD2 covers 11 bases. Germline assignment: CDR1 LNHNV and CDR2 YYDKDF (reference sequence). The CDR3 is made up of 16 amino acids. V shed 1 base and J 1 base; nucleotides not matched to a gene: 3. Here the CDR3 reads CATSRGGTSGSYEQYF. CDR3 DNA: TGTGCCACCAGCAGAGGGGGGACTAGCGGATCCTACGAGCAGTACTTC.

The CDR3 loop reads CASSTGTGYHEQYF. The CDR3 DNA sequence: TGTGCCAGCAGCACCGGGACAGGGTACCACGAGCAGTACTTC. V gene TRBV2 combines with J gene TRBJ2-7, with TRBD1 matching 9 bases. This CDR3 has 14 residues. The V gene's germline CDR1 is SNHLY and CDR2 FYNNEI. The V gene end was trimmed by 6 bases and the J gene end by 5 bases; junction bases not matched to a gene: 8.

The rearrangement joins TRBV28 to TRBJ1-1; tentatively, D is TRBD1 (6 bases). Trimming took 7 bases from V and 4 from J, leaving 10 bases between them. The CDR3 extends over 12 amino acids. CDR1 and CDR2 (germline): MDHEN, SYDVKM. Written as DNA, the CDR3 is TGTGCCAGCAAATTAGGGGGCACTGAAGCTTTCTTT. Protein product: CASKLGGTEAFF.

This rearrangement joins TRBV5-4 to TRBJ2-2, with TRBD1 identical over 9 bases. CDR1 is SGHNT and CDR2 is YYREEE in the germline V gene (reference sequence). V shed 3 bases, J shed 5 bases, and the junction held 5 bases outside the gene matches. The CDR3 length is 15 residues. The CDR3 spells CASSSDRGGTGELFF. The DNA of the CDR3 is TGTGCCAGCAGCTCAGACAGGGGGGGGACCGGGGAGCTGTTTTTT.

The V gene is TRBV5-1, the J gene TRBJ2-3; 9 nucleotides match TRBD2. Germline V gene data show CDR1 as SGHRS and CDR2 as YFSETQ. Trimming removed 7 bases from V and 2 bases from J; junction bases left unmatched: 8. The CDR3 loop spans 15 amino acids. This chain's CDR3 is CASAFGGGATDTQYF. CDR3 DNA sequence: TGCGCCAGCGCCTTCGGCGGGGGGGCCACAGATACGCAGTATTTT.

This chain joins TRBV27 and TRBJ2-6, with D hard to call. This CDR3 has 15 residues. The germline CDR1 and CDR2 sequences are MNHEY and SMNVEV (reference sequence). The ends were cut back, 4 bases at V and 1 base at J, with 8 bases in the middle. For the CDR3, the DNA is TGTGCCAGCAGTTCCGACGGGTCTGGGGCCAACGTCCTGACTTTC. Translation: CASSSDGSGANVLTF.